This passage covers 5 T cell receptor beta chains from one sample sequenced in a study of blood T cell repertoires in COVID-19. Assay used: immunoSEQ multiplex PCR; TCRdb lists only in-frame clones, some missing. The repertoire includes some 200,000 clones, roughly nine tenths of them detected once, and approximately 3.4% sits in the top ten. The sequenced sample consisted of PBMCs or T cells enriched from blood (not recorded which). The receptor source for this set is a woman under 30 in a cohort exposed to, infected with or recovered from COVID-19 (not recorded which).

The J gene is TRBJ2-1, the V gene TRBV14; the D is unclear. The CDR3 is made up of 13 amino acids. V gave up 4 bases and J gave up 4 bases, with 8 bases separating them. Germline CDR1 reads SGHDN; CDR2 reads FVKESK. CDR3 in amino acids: CASSLGPYNEQFF. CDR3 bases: TGTGCCAGCAGCCTTGGGCCTTACAATGAGCAGTTCTTC.

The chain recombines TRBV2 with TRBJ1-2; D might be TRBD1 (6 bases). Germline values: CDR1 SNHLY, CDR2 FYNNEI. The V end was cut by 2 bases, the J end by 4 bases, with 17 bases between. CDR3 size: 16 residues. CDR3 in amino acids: CASSELVGAQGYGYTF. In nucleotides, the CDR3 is TGTGCCAGCAGTGAACTCGTGGGGGCGCAAGGCTATGGCTACACCTTC.

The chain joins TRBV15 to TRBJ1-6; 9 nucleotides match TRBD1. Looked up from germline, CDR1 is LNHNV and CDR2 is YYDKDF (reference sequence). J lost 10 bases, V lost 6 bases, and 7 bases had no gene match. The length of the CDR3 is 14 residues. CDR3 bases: TGTGCCACCAGGACGGGACAGGGAGGATCACCCCTCCACTTT. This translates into CATRTGQGGSPLHF.

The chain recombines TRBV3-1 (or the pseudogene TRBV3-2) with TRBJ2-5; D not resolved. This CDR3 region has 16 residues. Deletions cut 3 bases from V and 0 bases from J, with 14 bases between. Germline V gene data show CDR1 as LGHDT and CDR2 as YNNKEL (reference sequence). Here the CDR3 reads CASSHSVVDYQETQYF. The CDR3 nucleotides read TGTGCCAGCAGCCACTCGGTTGTAGACTACCAAGAGACCCAGTACTTC.

The CDR3 reads CASSHYNEQFF. CDR3 DNA sequence: TGTGCCAGCAGCCACTACAATGAGCAGTTCTTC. The V and J genes are TRBV27 and TRBJ2-1; D unresolved. With 6 bases removed from V and 3 bases from J, the gap between germline ends came to 3 bases. Germline CDR1 is MNHEY and CDR2 is SMNVEV (reference sequence). CDR3 size: 11 residues.